The source of this T cell receptor (beta chain) is a study of monozygotic twins with inflammatory bowel disease. Regarding the study as a whole: Among IBD patients, TCRbeta diversity (inverse Simpson) was lower than in healthy co-twins.

Blood was collected, around 2.6 ml per donor. TCRdb re-called the 5' RACE reads; every CDR3 protein appears as one record, without DNA. This table holds fewer than 200,000 distinct CDR3 sequences. The length of the CDR3 is 14 residues. Germline CDR1 and CDR2: MNHEY and SVGAGI. Concerning this clonotype itself: Its specificity is not known.

The gene calls are TRBV6-5 and TRBJ2-3. This sequence originates from a human donor with ulcerative colitis or Crohn's disease, or a healthy co-twin of an affected twin (not recorded which). The sample consisted of blood. CDR3: CASSYTERTDTQYF.